These 24 T cell receptor beta chains were sequenced from one sample in a study of blood T cell repertoires in COVID-19. TCRdb's table, derived via immunoSEQ multiplex PCR, lists solely in-frame clones and lacks some. In the table there are roughly 70,000 clones, about 82% of which are singletons. The sequenced sample consisted of peripheral blood. These receptors originate from a woman of 80 years or more with active or convalescent COVID-19.

This clone was seen more than once but under ten times. The chain links TRBV28 to TRBJ1-1; TRBD1 might be the D (6 bases). CDR1 and CDR2 (germline): MDHEN, SYDVKM. The CDR3 runs to 15 residues. Trimming cost V 5 bases and J 0 bases, with 13 bases left between them. CDR3 sequence reads: CASSILDRLNTEAFF. The CDR3, as DNA: TGTGCCAGCAGTATACTCGACAGGCTGAACACTGAAGCTTTCTTT.

The chain links TRBV4-2 to TRBJ2-2; D may be TRBD1 (6 bases). Trimming removed 3 bases at V and 6 bases at J, with 17 bases between. This CDR3 spans 16 amino acids. In germline, CDR1 is LGHNA, CDR2 YNFKEQ. The CDR3 loop reads CASSHSGTPSAGELFF. The CDR3 DNA sequence: TGTGCCAGCAGCCACTCCGGGACACCTTCAGCCGGGGAGCTGTTTTTT.

The chain employs TRBV28 and TRBJ2-3, with 9 bases lining up with TRBD1. The CDR3 sequence is 16 residues long. V shed 4 bases, J shed 5 bases, and the junction held 10 bases outside the gene matches. Looked up from germline, CDR1 is MDHEN and CDR2 is SYDVKM. The CDR3 DNA reads as TGTGCCAGCAGTTCTACAGGGGGCCAAAAGCTAGATACGCAGTATTTT. It translates to CASSSTGGQKLDTQYF.

The chain employs TRBV20-1 and TRBJ1-5, with D tentatively TRBD1 (5 bases). Deletions cut 3 bases from V and 5 bases from J, with 14 bases between. The CDR3 extends over 14 amino acids. The germline CDR1 and CDR2 sequences are DFQATT and SNEGSKA (reference sequence). CDR3 amino acids: CSASRVGVDQPQHF. The CDR3 DNA follows: TGCAGTGCTAGTAGGGTAGGGGTGGATCAGCCCCAGCATTTT.

This clone was seen a single time. J is TRBJ2-3 and V is TRBV19; D might be TRBD1 (5 bases). Germline assignment: CDR1 LNHDA and CDR2 SQIVND (reference sequence). The V end lost 9 bases, the J end lost 9 bases, and 19 bases lay between the germline ends. The CDR3 has 13 amino acids. In DNA, the CDR3 is TGTGCCAGCTGCCAGGGCTGGGGCCGGACGCAGTATTTT. The encoded protein is CASCQGWGRTQYF.

The rearrangement uses TRBV18 and TRBJ2-5; a weak D match, TRBD1 (5 bases). The V end was cut by 3 bases, the J end by 2 bases, with 10 bases between. The CDR3 covers 14 residues. Germline CDR1 is KGHSH and CDR2 is LQKENI. This CDR3 is CASSPPRQQETQYF. The CDR3 region has the DNA TGTGCCAGCTCACCTCCCAGACAGCAAGAGACCCAGTACTTC.

The sample holds one count of this clone. V is TRBV7-2 and J is TRBJ2-7; tentatively, D is TRBD2 (7 bases). V gave up 0 bases and J gave up 2 bases, with 17 bases separating them. The CDR3 has 17 residues. The germline gives CDR1 SGHTA, CDR2 FQGNSA. The CDR3 spells CASSLAGRGGAAYEQYF. CDR3 coding DNA: TGTGCCAGCAGCTTAGCGGGTAGGGGGGGCGCCGCCTACGAGCAGTACTTC.

V usage is TRBV4-2 and J usage is TRBJ1-1; 10 nucleotides align to TRBD1. The germline CDR1 and CDR2 sequences are LGHNA and YNFKEQ. Germline trimming cut 2 bases from V and 3 bases from J; bases unmatched to any gene: 9. This CDR3 has 17 residues. The CDR3: CASSQTGQGDGDTEAFF. CDR3 coding DNA: TGTGCCAGCAGCCAAACTGGACAGGGGGATGGGGACACTGAAGCTTTCTTT.

This clone has a handful of counts. V and J are TRBV2 and TRBJ2-2; 11 bases fit TRBD1. This CDR3 region has 15 residues. Per germline, CDR1 SNHLY and CDR2 FYNNEI. The junction had 5 bases not matched to a gene; V was cut back by 2 bases and J by 9 bases. CDR3 sequence: CASSETRTGGWELFF. CDR3 in DNA: TGTGCCAGCAGTGAAACACGGACAGGGGGCTGGGAGCTGTTTTTT.

The rearrangement joins TRBV28 to TRBJ1-5; TRBD1 matches 7 bases. The CDR3 totals 14 residues. V lost 5 bases, J lost 3 bases, and 4 bases stayed unmatched. Germline V gives CDR1 MDHEN, CDR2 SYDVKM. CDR3 coding DNA: TGTGCCAGCAGTCCGGGACAGTACAATCAGCCCCAGCATTTT. Its protein product is CASSPGQYNQPQHF.

The rearrangement uses TRBV27 and TRBJ2-5; 9 bases are a match to TRBD2. Germline V gives CDR1 MNHEY, CDR2 SMNVEV (reference sequence). With 9 bases clipped from V and 0 bases from J, the junction kept 8 bases outside the gene matches. The CDR3 extends over 15 amino acids. DNA of the CDR3: TGTGCCAGACAAAGACTAGCGGAGCACCAAGAGACCCAGTACTTC. It translates to CARQRLAEHQETQYF.

This rearrangement joins TRBV6-1 to TRBJ2-2; maybe TRBD1 (6 bases). Germline lookup yields CDR1 MNHNS and CDR2 SASEGT. This CDR3 is 16 amino acids long. V was clipped by 3 bases and J by 1 base, with 12 bases between them. The CDR3 loop is CASSEFGQRNTGELFF. In DNA form, the CDR3 reads TGTGCCAGCAGTGAGTTCGGACAGAGGAACACCGGGGAGCTGTTTTTT.

The genes are TRBV30 and TRBJ2-7; a weak D match, TRBD1 (6 bases). The CDR3 has 13 residues. Trimming took off 0 bases at V and 2 bases at J, with 8 bases between the two ends. Germline V gives CDR1 GTSNPN, CDR2 SVGIG (reference sequence). As DNA, the CDR3 is TGTGCCTGGAGTGTACAGGGCCCCTACGAGCAGTACTTC. As protein: CAWSVQGPYEQYF.

The chain employs TRBV7-2 and TRBJ2-7, with 12 positions matching TRBD1. V shed 2 bases and J 6 bases; nucleotides not matched to a gene: 8. Germline V gene sequence: CDR1 SGHTA, CDR2 FQGNSA. CDR3 length: 16 amino acids. Here the CDR3 DNA reads TGTGCCAGCAGCTTAACCCCGGGACAGGGGGCTGGCGAGCAGTACTTC. It yields the protein CASSLTPGQGAGEQYF.

The chain recombines TRBV6-5 with TRBJ1-1; tentative D call: TRBD1 (6 bases). Germline assignment: CDR1 MNHEY and CDR2 SVGAGI. There are 16 residues in the CDR3. Trimming pared 0 bases from V and 4 bases from J, leaving 15 bases between. The CDR3 nucleotides read TGTGCCAGCAGTTACTCAGAGGGGGTAAGGACCACTGAAGCTTTCTTT. Residues: CASSYSEGVRTTEAFF.

The chain uses TRBV12-3 or TRBV12-4 and TRBJ2-3, with no clear D. Between the trimmed V and J ends, which lost 6 bases and 6 bases, there was a span of 7 bases. The CDR3 has 11 amino acids. This CDR3 reads CASSRRDTQYF. CDR3 DNA sequence: TGTGCCAGCAGCCGCCGGGATACGCAGTATTTT.

V usage is TRBV7-9 and J usage is TRBJ2-7; 7 positions agree with TRBD1. V was clipped by 1 base and J by 10 bases; unmatched bases: 19. Germline lookup yields CDR1 SEHNR and CDR2 FQNEAQ (reference sequence). This CDR3 is 17 amino acids long. DNA for the CDR3: TGTGCCAGCAGCTTAGGGTTCCTCGACAGGGAAATTGGCCGTCAGTACTTC. Translating gives CASSLGFLDREIGRQYF.

The chain recombines TRBV24-1 with TRBJ2-3; D is possibly TRBD2 (5 bases). The CDR3 has 13 amino acids. V was shortened by 7 bases and J by 1 base, with 8 bases between the two germline ends. From germline, CDR1 is KGHDR and CDR2 SFDVKD. CDR3 nucleotides: TGTGCCACCAGCCCGAGGGGCACAGATACGCAGTATTTT. This sequence encodes CATSPRGTDTQYF.

The chain employs TRBV7-2 and TRBJ2-1, with TRBD2 matching 9 bases. V gave up 7 bases and J gave up 5 bases; unmatched junction bases: 12. The germline V gene has CDR1 SGHTA and CDR2 FQGNSA. This CDR3 spans 16 amino acids. CDR3: CASNRAGGPPNNEQFF. CDR3 nucleotides: TGTGCCAGCAACAGAGCGGGGGGCCCGCCTAACAATGAGCAGTTCTTC.

The V and J genes are TRBV3-1 (or the pseudogene TRBV3-2) and TRBJ2-2, with 10 bases identical to TRBD2. The germline V gene encodes CDR1 LGHDT and CDR2 YNNKEL (reference sequence). The CDR3 contains 15 residues. The J segment lost 4 bases and the V segment lost 6 bases, leaving 5 bases of the junction unmatched. The CDR3 bases are TGTGCCAGCAGTCGTAGCGGGGGGAGCACCGGGGAGCTGTTTTTT. Encoded protein: CASSRSGGSTGELFF.

The CDR3 nucleotides are TGTGCCAGTAGTCCGAAACAGGCTTATAGCAATCAGCCCCAGCATTTT. This gives the protein CASSPKQAYSNQPQHF. The chain employs TRBV19 and TRBJ1-5; tentative D call: TRBD1 (5 bases). V was pared by 5 bases and J by 0 bases, with 14 bases between. The CDR3 length is 16 residues. CDR1 LNHDA and CDR2 SQIVND come from the germline V gene (reference sequence).

CDR3 sequence reads: CASSYPRVRGRNQPQHF. In DNA form, the CDR3 reads TGTGCCAGCAGTTACCCCCGGGTCAGGGGGAGGAATCAGCCCCAGCATTTT. The chain uses TRBV6-7 and TRBJ1-5, with 7 bases that match TRBD1. TRBV6-7 is noted as an ORF with a role that remains uncertain. The CDR3 loop spans 17 amino acids. The J segment lost 4 bases and the V segment lost 2 bases, leaving 11 bases of the junction unmatched.

This chain links TRBV28 with TRBJ2-3; 9 bases align to TRBD1. Trimming took 6 bases from V and 2 from J; bases not matched to a gene: 9. CDR1 and CDR2 from the germline V gene are MDHEN and SYDVKM. The CDR3 totals 16 residues. The CDR3 sequence is CASRAPTGGFTDTQYF. The CDR3 DNA reads as TGTGCCAGCAGGGCACCGACAGGGGGGTTCACAGATACGCAGTATTTT.

The rearrangement joins TRBV7-2 to TRBJ2-1; maybe TRBD2 (6 bases). The CDR3 is 15 residues long. The germline V and J ends were trimmed by 5 bases and 2 bases, with 13 bases remaining between them. From germline, CDR1 is SGHTA and CDR2 FQGNSA. CDR3 in amino acids: CASSRRDSAYNEQFF. In DNA, the CDR3 is TGTGCCAGCAGCCGCCGGGACTCGGCCTACAATGAGCAGTTCTTC.